Below, 10 T cell receptor beta chains from the same sample are listed, as sequenced in a study of blood T cell repertoires in COVID-19. Sequencing was performed with immunoSEQ multiplex PCR; in TCRdb, only in-frame clones are kept and a portion is missing. Of some 25,000 clones in the sample, 80% to 90% were seen once. The sequenced sample was peripheral blood. These TCRs come from a man aged 65-85 years with acute or convalescent COVID-19.

The chain is built from TRBV18 and TRBJ2-2; D gene ambiguous. This CDR3 is 15 amino acids long. Looked up from germline, CDR1 is KGHSH and CDR2 is LQKENI. V gave up 4 bases and J gave up 2 bases, with 11 bases separating them. The CDR3 DNA is TGTGCCAGCTCACGACCGGCAGGAAACACCGGGGAGCTGTTTTTT. It codes for CASSRPAGNTGELFF.

The rearrangement joins TRBV27 to TRBJ1-4; D possibly corresponds to TRBD1 (6 bases). Germline CDR1 and CDR2: MNHEY and SMNVEV (reference sequence). The CDR3 consists of 15 residues. The V end lost 4 bases, the J end lost 4 bases, and 13 bases lay between the germline ends. CDR3 loop: CASSSSTGINEKLFF. DNA of the CDR3: TGTGCCAGCAGTTCATCGACAGGCATTAATGAAAAACTGTTTTTT.

J is TRBJ2-3 and V is TRBV3-1 (or the pseudogene TRBV3-2); D is possibly TRBD1 (5 bases). CDR1 is LGHDT, CDR2 YNNKEL, per germline (reference sequence). Trimming removed 5 bases from V and 6 bases from J, with 15 bases in between. This CDR3 has 14 amino acids. CDR3 in amino acids: CASSRRGSPDTQYF. The CDR3 coding sequence is TGTGCCAGCAGCAGAAGGGGTAGTCCCGATACGCAGTATTTT.

In its sample, this clone is large. The CDR3 nucleotides read TGTGCCAGTAGTGGTCCCGGGAACTACGAGCAGTACTTC. Translation gives CASSGPGNYEQYF. The chain links TRBV19 to TRBJ2-7; TRBD2 might be the D (5 bases). The CDR3 totals 13 residues. The V and J ends lost 5 bases and 3 bases respectively, with 11 bases between them. Germline V gene sequence: CDR1 LNHDA, CDR2 SQIVND (reference sequence). Variable domain in full (rest from reference TRBV19 and TRBJ2-7): DGGITQSPKYLFRKEGQNVTLSCEQNLNHDAMYWYRQDPGQGLRLIYYSQIVNDFQKGDIAEGYSVSREKKESFPLTVTSAQKNPTAFYLCASSGPGNYEQYFGPGTRLTVT.

This chain's CDR3 is CASSLYSSLPTRNEKLFF. The CDR3 DNA reads TGTGCCAGCAGTTTATATTCCAGTCTCCCGACACGTAATGAAAAACTGTTTTTT. The V call is TRBV27, the J call TRBJ1-4; D gene ambiguous. Trimming shortened V by 1 base and J by 4 bases, and 19 bases separated the two germline ends. The CDR3 has 18 amino acids. Germline V gives CDR1 MNHEY, CDR2 SMNVEV (reference sequence).

This sequence joins TRBV27 and TRBJ2-5; 10 positions match TRBD2. In germline, CDR1 is MNHEY, CDR2 SMNVEV (reference sequence). With V trimmed by 6 bases and J by 1 base, 8 bases remained unmatched. This CDR3 spans 16 amino acids. The CDR3 sequence is CASSRTSGVFQETQYF. In nucleotides, the CDR3 is TGTGCCAGCAGCCGAACTAGCGGGGTCTTCCAAGAGACCCAGTACTTC.

The genes are TRBV19 and TRBJ1-2; no reliable D call. CDR3 length equals 14 residues. Trimming removed 3 bases from V and 2 bases from J, with 10 bases in between. Germline loops: CDR1 LNHDA, CDR2 SQIVND (reference sequence). CDR3 amino acids: CASSMGTVNYGYTF. The CDR3 DNA reads TGTGCCAGTAGTATGGGCACAGTCAACTATGGCTACACCTTC.

V gene TRBV24-1 combines with J gene TRBJ2-1; perhaps TRBD1 as D (6 bases). The CDR3 sequence is 14 residues long. The V and J ends lost 4 bases and 6 bases respectively, with 12 bases between them. The germline V gene encodes CDR1 KGHDR and CDR2 SFDVKD. The CDR3 here is CATSDPGQINEQFF. For the CDR3, the DNA is TGTGCCACCAGTGACCCCGGACAGATCAATGAGCAGTTCTTC.

V gene TRBV28 combines with J gene TRBJ1-1; no reliable D call. Germline V gene data show CDR1 as MDHEN and CDR2 as SYDVKM. The CDR3 loop spans 13 amino acids. V was pared by 8 bases and J by 2 bases, with 12 bases between. CDR3 DNA: TGTGCCAGCCGAGGGCCCACAAACACTGAAGCTTTCTTT. Its translation: CASRGPTNTEAFF.

V usage is TRBV9 and J usage is TRBJ2-1; 11 positions match TRBD2. Looked up from germline, CDR1 is SGDLS and CDR2 is YYNGEE. Trimming cost V 0 bases and J 4 bases; bases outside gene matches: 3. The CDR3 has 16 residues. The CDR3 region is CASSVDSGRGYNEQFF. The CDR3, as DNA: TGTGCCAGCAGCGTAGATAGCGGGAGGGGGTACAATGAGCAGTTCTTC.